The 23 T cell receptor beta chains below were found in one sample sequenced in a study of blood T cells in healthy people across ages. A second PCR, run for about 6 to 11 cycles, used a sample-barcoded 5' primer plus a J-beta primer mix. One entry per CDR3 protein results from TCRdb running MiXCR on the 5' RACE reads. This sample has some 370,000 distinct CDR3 sequences; 45% to 65% occur once, and the top ten carry 50% to 65%. Sequencing input: blood. These receptors all stem from a man aged 55-75 years in good health.

This clonotype showed up just a few times. This chain uses TRBV2 with TRBJ2-5, with 7 bases matching TRBD1. Germline-derived CDR1 and CDR2 are SNHLY and FYNNEI. Losses at the gene ends were 1 base for V and 1 base for J; bases not matched to a gene: 6. CDR3 length: 16 amino acids. The CDR3 region has the DNA TGTGCCAGCAGTGAAGTTTGGACAGGATCCCAAGAGACCCAGTACTTC. It codes for CASSEVWTGSQETQYF. Combining the CDR3 with reference TRBV2 and TRBJ2-5 gives the whole variable domain EPEVTQTPSHQVTQMGQEVILRCVPISNHLYFYWYRQILGQKVEFLVSFYNNEISEKSEIFDDQFSVERPDGSNFTLKIRSTKLEDSAMYFCASSEVWTGSQETQYFGPGTRLLVL.

This clonotype was seen many times. V is TRBV11-3 and J is TRBJ2-7; D ambiguous. Trimming shortened V by 2 bases and J by 1 base, and 6 bases separated the two germline ends. Germline CDR1 SGHNT, CDR2 YENEEA. This CDR3 is 13 amino acids long. CDR3 nucleotide sequence: TGTGCCAGCAGCTTAAACGGTTCCTACGAGCAGTACTTC. It yields the protein CASSLNGSYEQYF.

The CDR3, as DNA: TGTGCCAGCAGCTTAGCGGGTGCGGGGAGCTACAATGAGCAGTTCTTC. Translated: CASSLAGAGSYNEQFF. This chain joins TRBV7-9 and TRBJ2-1; D possibly corresponds to TRBD2 (6 bases). This CDR3 region has 16 residues. Trimming removed 0 bases from V and 3 bases from J, with 12 bases in between. Germline V gives CDR1 SEHNR, CDR2 FQNEAQ (reference sequence). Looking up the rest from reference TRBV7-9 and TRBJ2-1 gives the full variable domain: DTGVSQNPRHKITKRGQNVTFRCDPISEHNRLYWYRQTLGQGPEFLTYFQNEAQLEKSRLLSDRFSAERPKGSFSTLEIQRTEQGDSAMYLCASSLAGAGSYNEQFFGPGTRLTVL.

In its sample, this clonotype was seen a few times. CDR3 in amino acids: CASSLVGRGRNEQFF. The CDR3 DNA reads TGTGCCAGCAGCTTGGTCGGGAGGGGGAGGAATGAGCAGTTCTTC. This chain joins TRBV5-6 and TRBJ2-1, with 8 bases matching TRBD2. The CDR3 runs to 15 residues. The J segment lost 7 bases and the V segment lost 0 bases, leaving 6 bases of the junction unmatched. Germline V gene data show CDR1 as SGHDT and CDR2 as YYEEEE. The entire variable domain, with the rest obtained from reference TRBV5-6 and TRBJ2-1, is as follows: DAGVTQSPTHLIKTRGQQVTLRCSPKSGHDTVSWYQQALGQGPQFIFQYYEEEERQRGNFPDRFSGHQFPNYSSELNVNALLLGDSALYLCASSLVGRGRNEQFFGPGTRLTVL.

To note about this clonotype: The germline gene is not matched at one end of the junction; a read error may be the cause. The rearrangement joins TRBV7-7 to TRBJ2-5; TRBD1 might be the D (6 bases). The CDR3 length is 16 residues. Germline V gene lookup returns CDR1 SSHAT and CDR2 FNYEAQ (reference sequence). The CDR3 reads CASSLAHRDERETQYF. CDR3 coding DNA: TGTGCTAGCAGCTTAGCCCACAGGGATGAGAGAGAGACCCAGTACTTC.

This clonotype appeared a few times. The chain couples TRBV20-1 to TRBJ2-4; D is perhaps TRBD1 (5 bases). V was clipped by 6 bases and J by 6 bases, with 21 bases between them. This CDR3 contains 15 residues. Germline-derived CDR1 and CDR2 are DFQATT and SNEGSKA (reference sequence). The CDR3 loop is CSASARGRTLNIQYF. The CDR3 DNA follows: TGCAGTGCCTCTGCAAGGGGCCGAACCTTAAACATTCAGTACTTC.

This chain joins TRBV27 and TRBJ2-7; tentative D call: TRBD2 (5 bases). Germline V lookup: CDR1 MNHEY, CDR2 SMNVEV (reference sequence). There are 18 residues in the CDR3. The V end lost 2 bases, the J end lost 1 base, and 21 bases lay between the germline ends. The CDR3 reads CASSLNSPLGSLSYEQYF. The CDR3 DNA sequence: TGTGCCAGCAGTTTAAATTCCCCCTTAGGGAGTCTTTCCTACGAGCAGTACTTC.

V and J are TRBV7-6 and TRBJ1-6; unclear D gene. Germline assignment: CDR1 SGHVS and CDR2 FNYEAQ. The length of the CDR3 is 16 residues. V lost 5 bases and J 7 bases, leaving 18 bases between the germline ends. In nucleotides, the CDR3 is TGTGCCAGCAGCCCCTCGTCTCCAAACGGGAATTCACCCCTCCACTTT. Its protein is CASSPSSPNGNSPLHF.

V is TRBV29-1 and J is TRBJ1-1; TRBD1 matches 8 bases. This CDR3 has 14 amino acids. Looked up from germline, CDR1 is SQVTM and CDR2 is ANQGSEA. V dropped 4 bases and J dropped 3; count of bases not matched to a gene: 7. In nucleotides, the CDR3 is TGCAGCGTTGTCTTGGACAGGGTCGACACTGAAGCTTTCTTT. It yields the protein CSVVLDRVDTEAFF.

The gene calls are TRBV18 and TRBJ2-4; 10 bases are shared with TRBD1. The germline V gene has CDR1 KGHSH and CDR2 LQKENI. V shed 2 bases, J shed 8 bases, and the junction held 3 bases outside the gene matches. The CDR3 runs to 14 residues. In DNA form, the CDR3 reads TGTGCCAGCTCACCAGGGACAGGGGTTGACATTCAGTACTTC. Translation: CASSPGTGVDIQYF.

This clonotype has just a few counts. The gene calls are TRBV5-1 and TRBJ1-2, with 8 bases that match TRBD1. The germline V gene has CDR1 SGHRS and CDR2 YFSETQ. The CDR3 consists of 15 residues. V was pared by 0 bases and J by 7 bases, with 8 bases of the junction left unmatched. CDR3 sequence: CASSLGTETGAGYTF. The CDR3, as DNA: TGCGCCAGCAGCTTGGGAACCGAGACAGGGGCTGGCTACACCTTC. The variable domain in full, completed from reference TRBV5-1 and TRBJ1-2, reads KAGVTQTPRYLIKTRGQQVTLSCSPISGHRSVSWYQQTPGQGLQFLFEYFSETQRNKGNFPGRFSGRQFSNSRSEMNVSTLELGDSALYLCASSLGTETGAGYTFGSGTRLTVV.

In this sample, this clonotype turned up many times. CDR3 loop: CSAWTSGPYEQYF. The CDR3 nucleotides read TGCAGTGCTTGGACTAGCGGGCCTTACGAGCAGTACTTC. The chain uses TRBV20-1 and TRBJ2-7; 11 nucleotides agree with TRBD2. The J segment lost 4 bases and the V segment lost 5 bases, leaving 4 bases of the junction unmatched. From germline, CDR1 is DFQATT and CDR2 SNEGSKA (reference sequence). This CDR3 has 13 amino acids.

This clonotype was observed a single time. The chain uses TRBV29-1 and TRBJ2-5, with 8 bases fitting TRBD2. The V segment lost 4 bases and the J segment 5 bases; nucleotides outside the gene matches: 3. The CDR3 is 12 amino acids. Per germline, CDR1 SQVTM and CDR2 ANQGSEA. The CDR3 DNA reads TGCAGCGTTGCGGCTAGCGGGGAGACCCAGTACTTC. It is translated as CSVAASGETQYF. The whole variable domain, filled in from reference TRBV29-1 and TRBJ2-5, reads SAVISQKPSRDICQRGTSLTIQCQVDSQVTMMFWYRQQPGQSLTLIATANQGSEATYESGFVIDKFPISRPNLTFSTLTVSNMSPEDSSIYLCSVAASGETQYFGPGTRLLVL.

The V gene is TRBV4-1, the J gene TRBJ1-1; D gene ambiguous. Trimming removed 3 bases at V and 1 base at J, with 9 bases between. The germline gives CDR1 MGHRA, CDR2 YSYEKL. The CDR3 runs 14 residues. The CDR3 DNA sequence: TGCGCCAGCAGCCACCTTACAGCGAACACTGAAGCTTTCTTT. This translates into CASSHLTANTEAFF.

The chain joins TRBV6-2 or TRBV6-3 to TRBJ2-7; 8 nucleotides align to TRBD1. The J segment lost 2 bases and the V segment lost 7 bases, leaving 4 bases of the junction unmatched. Germline CDR1 reads MNHEY; CDR2 reads SVGEGT. The CDR3 covers 13 residues. The CDR3 is CASMRTGTYEQYF. The CDR3 bases are TGTGCCAGCATGCGGACAGGGACCTACGAGCAGTACTTC.

V is TRBV20-1 and J is TRBJ2-1; TRBD2 matches 8 bases. The CDR3 length is 14 residues. J lost 1 base, V lost 6 bases, and 5 bases had no gene match. Germline assignment: CDR1 DFQATT and CDR2 SNEGSKA (reference sequence). CDR3 coding DNA: TGCAGTGCCTCGGGAGGGGCTTCCTACAATGAGCAGTTCTTC. Its protein product is CSASGGASYNEQFF.

V is TRBV6-6 and J is TRBJ2-5; no definite D call. Near its end, the DNA agrees better with TRBJ2-7, so the J call may be wrong. Germline-derived CDR1 and CDR2 are MNHNY and SVGAGI (reference sequence). This CDR3 comprises 13 residues. CDR3 nucleotides: TGTGCCAGCGGAACGGGCACCCACTACGAGCAGTACTTC. Amino acids: CASGTGTHYEQYF.

The chain employs TRBV4-3 and TRBJ2-1, with 9 bases aligning to TRBD2. The CDR3 loop spans 14 amino acids. Germline trimming cut 1 base from V and 5 bases from J; bases unmatched to any gene: 0. Germline CDR1 reads LGHNA; CDR2 reads YSLEER. The CDR3 region is CASSQGLADNEQFF. The CDR3 DNA reads TGCGCCAGCAGCCAAGGACTAGCGGACAATGAGCAGTTCTTC.

In nucleotides, the CDR3 is TGCAGTGCCCCGGGAGGGAGCATAGAGACCCAGTACTTC. Translation gives CSAPGGSIETQYF. The rearrangement joins TRBV20-1 to TRBJ2-5; 8 positions agree with TRBD2. The J segment lost 4 bases and the V segment lost 6 bases, leaving 7 bases of the junction unmatched. Germline assignment: CDR1 DFQATT and CDR2 SNEGSKA (reference sequence). The CDR3 loop spans 13 amino acids.

The rearrangement joins TRBV27 to TRBJ2-7, with D perhaps matching TRBD2 (6 bases). The CDR3 is 14 amino acids. Germline V gene sequence: CDR1 MNHEY, CDR2 SMNVEV (reference sequence). Between the trimmed V and J ends, which lost 2 bases and 4 bases, there was a span of 12 bases. The DNA for the CDR3 is TGTGCCAGCAGTTTACGGGGGAGGATTTACGAGCAGTACTTC. Its translation: CASSLRGRIYEQYF.

This clonotype turned up a few times. The rearrangement uses TRBV7-2 and TRBJ2-7; TRBD2 matches at 9 bases. Germline values: CDR1 SGHTA, CDR2 FQGNSA. The CDR3 has 18 amino acids. The V and J ends lost 5 bases and 5 bases, in that order; junction bases with no gene match: 19. In DNA, the CDR3 is TGTGCCAGCAGCCTCCTGCGCCTAGCGGGGACCCCCCTGGACGAGCAGTACTTC. Translating gives CASSLLRLAGTPLDEQYF.

This clonotype has at least ten counts. The junction shows a germline mismatch at one end, possibly a read error. CDR3 residues: CASSLASDTQYF. CDR3 bases: TGCGCCAGCAGCTTGGCCTCGGATACGCAGTATTTT. The V and J genes are TRBV7-9 and TRBJ2-3; no definite D call. The germline V gene has CDR1 SEHNR and CDR2 FQNEAQ (reference sequence). This CDR3 has 12 residues.

This clonotype was detected many times. V gene TRBV29-1 combines with J gene TRBJ2-3, with 7 bases aligning to TRBD1. Trimming took 6 bases from V and 2 from J; bases not matched to a gene: 5. Germline V gives CDR1 SQVTM, CDR2 ANQGSEA. The CDR3 consists of 13 residues. This CDR3 is CSVRTGPTDTQYF. DNA for the CDR3: TGCAGCGTCCGGACAGGCCCCACAGATACGCAGTATTTT.